These T cell receptor beta chains were read from a single sample in a study of tumor-infiltrating lymphocytes in localized non-small cell lung cancer. Data came from immunoSEQ multiplex PCR; TCRdb stores just in-frame clones and leaves some out. Of tens of thousands of clones detected, roughly 80% appear once; the ten largest clones hold about 3%. The sample comprised lung tumor tissue. The receptors come from a human donor with non-small cell lung cancer. Each CDR3 is given with its conserved first and last residue. D genes are given only for firm matches. Size is omitted from some rows. Given values are once, few, many or a class for expanded clones.

V: TRBV15; size: few; J: TRBJ2-3; D: .; CDR3: CATSRVTASTDTQYF; DNA: TGTGCCACCAGCAGAGTGACAGCTAGCACAGATACGCAGTATTTT
V: TRBV27; size: .; J: TRBJ2-1; D: TRBD2; CDR3: CASSLMGGTYNEQFF; DNA: TGTGCCAGCAGTTTAATGGGGGGGACCTACAATGAGCAGTTCTTC
V: TRBV14; size: .; J: TRBJ2-7; D: TRBD1; CDR3: CASSQVTGAGEQYF; DNA: TGTGCCAGCAGCCAAGTGACAGGGGCAGGCGAGCAGTACTTC
V: TRBV6-6; size: .; J: TRBJ2-7; D: .; CDR3: CASSQFGGYEQYF; DNA: TGTGCCAGCAGTCAGTTTGGCGGGTACGAGCAGTACTTC
V: TRBV11-2; size: .; J: TRBJ1-2; D: .; CDR3: CASSHLGWGAPSYGYTF; DNA: TGTGCCAGCAGCCATCTCGGGTGGGGGGCGCCGAGCTATGGCTACACCTTC
V: TRBV10-1; size: .; J: TRBJ2-1; D: .; CDR3: CASSDSGGPNEQFF; DNA: TGCGCCAGCAGTGACTCCGGGGGGCCCAATGAGCAGTTCTTC
V: TRBV7-2; size: .; J: TRBJ2-5; D: .; CDR3: CASSSAPTQYF; DNA: TGTGCCAGCAGCTCAGCCCCGACCCAGTACTTC
V: TRBV6-5; size: .; J: TRBJ1-1; D: TRBD1; CDR3: CASSRGLEAFF; DNA: TGTGCCAGCAGTAGGGGGCTTGAAGCTTTCTTT
V: TRBV5-1; size: few; J: TRBJ2-7; D: .; CDR3: CASSPGAHLFYEQYF; DNA: TGCGCCAGCAGCCCCGGGGCCCACCTATTCTACGAGCAGTACTTC
V: TRBV4-1; size: .; J: TRBJ2-2; D: TRBD2; CDR3: CASSQDSRRGENTGELFF; DNA: TGCGCCAGCAGCCAAGATTCCAGGCGGGGGGAGAACACCGGGGAGCTGTTTTTT
V: TRBV18; size: few; J: TRBJ2-3; D: .; CDR3: CASSPQGGTDTQYF; DNA: TGTGCCAGCTCACCACAGGGCGGCACAGATACGCAGTATTTT
V: TRBV6-5; size: .; J: TRBJ1-1; D: .; CDR3: CASSLSGLNTEAFF; DNA: TGTGCCAGCAGTCTTTCGGGACTGAACACTGAAGCTTTCTTT
V: TRBV18; size: .; J: TRBJ2-3; D: TRBD2; CDR3: CASSPRRGTADTQYF; DNA: TGTGCCAGCTCACCACGGCGGGGGACCGCAGATACGCAGTATTTT